The rows below give T cell receptor beta chains drawn from one sample of a study of spatial heterogeneity in lung cancer. TCRdb reprocessed the 5' RACE reads via MiXCR and lists one record per CDR3 protein. This table holds thousands of distinct CDR3 sequences, 5% to 6% found once. The specimen was lung tumor tissue, collected at surgery. The receptors were gathered from a male donor with early-stage non-small cell lung cancer. The CDR3 runs from the conserved cysteine through the conserved F or W. D genes are given only for firm matches. Not every row has a clone size; where given, it reads once, few, many or a size class.

D,size,V,J,DNA,CDR3
-,many,TRBV18,TRBJ1-4,TGTGCCAGCTCACCACGGGACACCACTAATGAAAAACTGTTTTTT,CASSPRDTTNEKLFF
-,few,TRBV5-5,TRBJ2-4,TGTGCCAGCAGCCCCTTAGCGGAGAGGGACATATGGAACATTCAGTACTTC,CASSPLAERDIWNIQYF
-,many,TRBV6-6,TRBJ1-1,TGTGCCAGCAGTTTAGGGGGGTCTATGAACACTGAAGCTTTCTTT,CASSLGGSMNTEAFF
-,many,TRBV5-6,TRBJ1-2,TGTGCCAGCAGCCGCCATAACTATGGCTACACCTTC,CASSRHNYGYTF
-,many,TRBV7-2,TRBJ1-1,TGTGCCAGCAGCTTCGGGGTCGACACTGAAGCTTTCTTT,CASSFGVDTEAFF
-,-,TRBV9,TRBJ2-3,TGTGCCAGCAGCGTAGGAAGCGTAGCCAGGACAGATACGCAGTATTTT,CASSVGSVARTDTQYF
-,many,TRBV9,TRBJ2-3,TGTGCCAGCAGCGTAGGGAGCACAGATACGCAGTATTTT,CASSVGSTDTQYF
TRBD1,few,TRBV18,TRBJ1-1,TGTGCCAGCTCACCACCCGGGACAGGGGTTGAGACTGAAGCTTTCTTT,CASSPPGTGVETEAFF
-,many,TRBV9,TRBJ1-4,TGTGCCAGCAGCGTAGGGGGTAATGAAAAACTGTTTTTT,CASSVGGNEKLFF
TRBD2,-,TRBV7-2,TRBJ2-7,TGTGCCAGCAGCTTAGGACTAGCGGTATACGAGCAGTACTTC,CASSLGLAVYEQYF
-,many,TRBV4-1,TRBJ1-5,TGCGCCAGCAGCCAAGATAGTCGGCCTAATCAGCCCCAGCATTTT,CASSQDSRPNQPQHF
-,many,TRBV2,TRBJ1-1,TGTGCCAGCATTCCCCCAGAGGGAGTAAGGACTGAAGCTTTCTTT,CASIPPEGVRTEAFF
TRBD2,few,TRBV19,TRBJ2-1,TGTGCCAGTAGTGGTAGCGGGGGGCTCTCCTACAATGAGCAGTTCTTC,CASSGSGGLSYNEQFF
-,few,TRBV28,TRBJ2-3,TGTGCCAGCAGTCCCGTACCTGGATCTAGCACAGATACGCAGTATTTT,CASSPVPGSSTDTQYF
-,many,TRBV5-1,TRBJ2-7,TGCGCCAGCAGCCCGGGTGGCGGGACGGATTCCTACGAGCAGTACTTC,CASSPGGGTDSYEQYF
-,-,TRBV20-1,TRBJ2-7,TGCAGTGCTACCCGACTGGGAGTGGGGGAGCAGTACTTC,CSATRLGVGEQYF
-,many,TRBV19,TRBJ2-5,TGTGCCAGTAGTATAGGCCGACAAGAGACCCAGTACTTC,CASSIGRQETQYF
-,many,TRBV2,TRBJ1-2,TGTGCCAGCAGGGACCAAAACTTGGTAGGCTACACCTTC,CASRDQNLVGYTF
TRBD1,many,TRBV11-2,TRBJ1-6,TGTGCCAGCAGCCCCGGGACAGGGGCCTATTCACCCCTCCACTTT,CASSPGTGAYSPLHF
-,few,TRBV6-2/TRBV6-3,TRBJ2-3,TGTGCCAGCAACACACCGGACAGCACAGATACGCAGTATTTT,CASNTPDSTDTQYF
-,many,TRBV12-5,TRBJ2-3,TGTGCTAGTGGTTTCTCAGGCACAGATACGCAGTATTTT,CASGFSGTDTQYF
TRBD2,many,TRBV5-1,TRBJ2-5,TGCGCCAGCAGCTTGGCCTTGGGAGGGGAGACCCAGTACTTC,CASSLALGGETQYF
TRBD2,many,TRBV20-1,TRBJ2-1,TGCAGTGCTAGGGGACTAGCGGGAGGTATCGCCTACAATGAGCAGTTCTTC,CSARGLAGGIAYNEQFF
TRBD2,many,TRBV29-1,TRBJ2-1,TGCAGCGTTGGAGGGCTAGCGGGGGGGATCTACAATGAGCAGTTCTTC,CSVGGLAGGIYNEQFF
-,many,TRBV7-9,TRBJ2-3,TGTGCCAGCACCAAGGCGACAGATACGCAGTATTTT,CASTKATDTQYF
-,-,TRBV28,TRBJ2-2,TGTGCCAGCAACTTGCGGGTTTACACCGGGGAGCTGTTTTTT,CASNLRVYTGELFF
TRBD2,many,TRBV5-4,TRBJ2-5,TGTGCCAGCAGCCCGGGACTAGCGGAGCAAGAGACCCAGTACTTC,CASSPGLAEQETQYF
TRBD2,many,TRBV6-1,TRBJ2-7,TGTGCCAGCAGTGATTTGGGAGGGTCGGGTTCCTACGAGCAGTACTTC,CASSDLGGSGSYEQYF
TRBD1,many,TRBV10-3,TRBJ2-7,TGTGCCATCAGTGAGTCAGGAGACAGGGGGATCTACGAGCAGTACTTC,CAISESGDRGIYEQYF
-,medium-sized,TRBV7-9,TRBJ2-5,TGTGCCAGCAGCCCCTTCAGGGGAGGAGAGACCCAGTACTTC,CASSPFRGGETQYF
-,many,TRBV20-1,TRBJ1-6,TGCAGTGTTCCGCCAGGGCTATCACCCCTCCACTTT,CSVPPGLSPLHF
-,many,TRBV27,TRBJ2-1,TGTGCCAGCAGTTACGAGCCCTACAATGAGCAGTTCTTC,CASSYEPYNEQFF
-,many,TRBV20-1,TRBJ2-7,TGCAGTGCTAGAGAATCGGGGGTCCGGTACGAGCAGTACTTC,CSARESGVRYEQYF
-,medium-sized,TRBV4-1,TRBJ1-2,TGCGCCAGCAGCCAACCACTTAACTTCTATGGCTACACCTTC,CASSQPLNFYGYTF
TRBD2,medium-sized,TRBV27,TRBJ2-1,TGTGCCAGCAGGGGTAGCGGAAGCGGGGACAATGAGCAGTTCTTC,CASRGSGSGDNEQFF
-,medium-sized,TRBV4-1,TRBJ1-6,TGCGCCAGCAGCCAAGACAAGGGGAGGTCACCCCTCCACTTT,CASSQDKGRSPLHF
-,many,TRBV19,TRBJ2-1,TGTGCCAGTAGTCCCCGACAGGACGCGGCCTACAATGAGCAGTTCTTC,CASSPRQDAAYNEQFF
TRBD2,many,TRBV20-1,TRBJ2-3,TGCAGTGCTAGGGAAGCGGGGGGAGGGACAGATACGCAGTATTTT,CSAREAGGGTDTQYF
-,-,TRBV5-1,TRBJ1-4,TGCGCCAGCAGCTTGTGGCCGGGACTGAGAAATGAAAAACTGTTTTTT,CASSLWPGLRNEKLFF
TRBD2,medium-sized,TRBV15,TRBJ2-3,TGTGCCACCAGCAGAGATCGGGGGGGGCAGGCAGATACGCAGTATTTT,CATSRDRGGQADTQYF
-,many,TRBV7-9,TRBJ2-3,TGTGCCAGCAGCTTGTCTAGGGGGTTAGATACGCAGTATTTT,CASSLSRGLDTQYF
-,few,TRBV10-3,TRBJ1-5,TGTGCCATAAGCCGGGACGGTAAATCAGTGGCCCAGCATTTT,CAISRDGKSVAQHF
-,few,TRBV6-6,TRBJ1-5,TGTGCCAGCAGTATTAGGGCGTTGAATCAGCCCCAGCATTTT,CASSIRALNQPQHF
-,many,TRBV5-4,TRBJ1-4,TGTGCCAGCAGCTTGGCGGGGGCGGGCAATGAAAAACTGTTTTTT,CASSLAGAGNEKLFF
-,many,TRBV7-9,TRBJ1-2,TGTGCCAGCAGCTTAGGGGCAGGGAACCCTAACTATGGCTACACCTTC,CASSLGAGNPNYGYTF
-,many,TRBV19,TRBJ2-2,TGTGCCAGTAAATGGTGGGACGATTCGAACACCGGGGAGCTGTTTTTT,CASKWWDDSNTGELFF
-,many,TRBV7-2,TRBJ1-4,TGTGCCAGCAGAGATACCGGGACACTTAATGAAAAACTGTTTTTT,CASRDTGTLNEKLFF
-,few,TRBV2,TRBJ1-5,TGTGCCAGCAGTGACCCCAGGGGAGATCAGCCCCAGCATTTT,CASSDPRGDQPQHF
-,-,TRBV10-2,TRBJ1-5,TGCGCCAGCGGCGAACTCGGGACCCAAGGCTACAATCAGCCCCAGCATTTT,CASGELGTQGYNQPQHF
TRBD1,many,TRBV20-1,TRBJ1-1,TGCAGTACTCCCCCAGGGTTGGGGGAGGGGGCGCGAGCTTTCTTT,CSTPPGLGEGARAFF
TRBD2,few,TRBV20-1,TRBJ2-3,TGCAGTGCTAGAATGGGGGGACTAGCCCGTACGCAGTATTTT,CSARMGGLARTQYF
-,medium-sized,TRBV19,TRBJ1-5,TGTGCCAGTAGTATTCTCCCTTATAGCAATCAGCCCCAGCATTTT,CASSILPYSNQPQHF